What follows are 21 T cell receptor beta chains derived from one specimen sequenced in a study of T cells in Graves' hyperthyroidism and ophthalmopathy. TCR beta CDR3 sequences were amplified from RNA transcripts. Researchers ran a first-round RT-PCR on the TCR CDR3 using the HTBI primer set. TCRdb recomputed calls from the multiplex PCR reads with MiXCR, one row per CDR3 protein. The top ten hold roughly 9.6% of the sample, which has roughly 380,000 distinct CDR3 sequences, approximately 13% seen once. Sequenced: blood. Receptor source: a woman in her sixties or seventies with Graves' hyperthyroidism.

This clonotype was detected many times. The chain is built from TRBV28 and TRBJ2-7; 9 bases agree with TRBD1. The V gene end was trimmed by 5 bases and the J gene end by 4 bases; junction bases not matched to a gene: 9. The CDR3 length is 15 residues. Germline CDR1 and CDR2: MDHEN and SYDVKM. CDR3 in amino acids: CASSPGDRVVYEQYF. CDR3 sequence (DNA): TGTGCCAGCAGTCCCGGGGACAGGGTTGTGTACGAGCAGTACTTC.

The CDR3 loop reads CASSKSGGSWETQYF. The CDR3 DNA is TGTGCCAGTAGTAAATCGGGGGGGAGTTGGGAGACCCAGTACTTC. V usage is TRBV11-2 and J usage is TRBJ2-5, with 8 bases fitting TRBD2. CDR3 length: 15 residues. Germline CDR1 SGHAT, CDR2 FQNNGV. V gave up 9 bases and J gave up 5 bases; unmatched junction bases: 14.

There are a few counts of this clonotype. V and J are TRBV19 and TRBJ2-5, with 8 bases lining up with TRBD2. The CDR3 extends over 13 amino acids. The germline CDR1 and CDR2 sequences are LNHDA and SQIVND (reference sequence). Trimming at V came to 8 bases and at J to 5 bases, leaving 7 bases not matched to a gene. CDR3 nucleotides: TGTGCCAGTGGGCCGACTAGCGTGGAGACCCAGTACTTC. It is translated as CASGPTSVETQYF.

The sample holds a few counts of this clonotype. The rearrangement joins TRBV20-1 to TRBJ2-7; D gene unclear. Trimming left V 1 base short and J 2 bases short, with 12 bases between. The CDR3 is 14 residues long. CDR1 and CDR2 from the germline V gene are DFQATT and SNEGSKA (reference sequence). CDR3 protein: CSARVADRTYEQYF. The CDR3, as DNA: TGCAGTGCTAGAGTGGCTGACCGGACCTACGAGCAGTACTTC.

This clonotype was seen a few times. The chain joins TRBV2 to TRBJ2-3; a weak D match, TRBD1 (6 bases). CDR3 length equals 15 residues. Trimming cost V 5 bases and J 2 bases, with 14 bases left between them. The germline V gene encodes CDR1 SNHLY and CDR2 FYNNEI. The DNA for the CDR3 is TGTGCCAGCAGTCCCCCAGGGGCCACCACAGATACGCAGTATTTT. Protein: CASSPPGATTDTQYF.

The chain combines TRBV27 with TRBJ1-4, with D uncertain. Trimming cost V 10 bases and J 3 bases, with 12 bases left between them. From germline, CDR1 is MNHEY and CDR2 SMNVEV (reference sequence). This CDR3 is 13 amino acids long. The CDR3 region has the DNA TGTGCCATCCGCGGGCTGTCTAATGAAAAACTGTTTTTT. Translation gives CAIRGLSNEKLFF.

This clonotype showed up many times. The V and J genes are TRBV20-1 and TRBJ2-1, with D unresolved. Per germline, CDR1 DFQATT and CDR2 SNEGSKA (reference sequence). V was trimmed by 3 bases and J by 3 bases, leaving 21 bases between them. The CDR3 length is 17 residues. The DNA for the CDR3 is TGCAGTGCTAGGGTCCCCGCCGTAGCAGAAATCTACAATGAGCAGTTCTTC. This encodes CSARVPAVAEIYNEQFF.

This clonotype was found many times. This chain uses TRBV27 with TRBJ1-6; TRBD1 aligns across 9 bases. This CDR3 is built from 13 residues. The V gene end was trimmed by 6 bases and the J gene end by 10 bases; junction bases not matched to a gene: 4. Germline V gene lookup returns CDR1 MNHEY and CDR2 SMNVEV (reference sequence). Here the CDR3 DNA reads TGTGCCAGCAGATACAGGGGGCACTCACCCCTCCACTTT. Protein sequence: CASRYRGHSPLHF.

This clonotype was counted a few times. V and J are TRBV18 and TRBJ1-2, with D uncertain. CDR3 length equals 13 residues. V lost 3 bases, J lost 3 bases, and 8 bases lay in between. CDR1 and CDR2 (germline): KGHSH, LQKENI. CDR3 residues: CASSPSLDYGYTF. For the CDR3, the DNA is TGTGCCAGCTCACCCAGCTTGGACTATGGCTACACCTTC.

This clonotype was counted ten times or more. The chain carries TRBV30 and TRBJ2-2; TRBD2 aligns across 10 bases. The junction had 5 bases not matched to a gene; V was cut back by 4 bases and J by 6 bases. The V gene's germline CDR1 is GTSNPN and CDR2 SVGIG (reference sequence). This CDR3 is 14 amino acids long. The CDR3 sequence is CAWTASGSAGELFF. For the CDR3, the DNA is TGTGCCTGGACGGCTAGCGGGAGCGCCGGGGAGCTGTTTTTT.

This clonotype has only a few counts. The rearrangement joins TRBV2 to TRBJ2-1; 8 bases fit TRBD2. CDR3 length: 15 amino acids. Germline CDR1 SNHLY, CDR2 FYNNEI. J was trimmed by 4 bases and V by 10 bases; bases with no gene match: 12. The CDR3 spells CATTPGSGSYNEQFF. CDR3 coding DNA: TGTGCCACCACCCCGGGGAGCGGGAGTTACAATGAGCAGTTCTTC.

About this clonotype: A much bigger clone sits one base away, suggesting this may be a read error. This chain links TRBV3-1 with TRBJ2-7; 9 bases fit TRBD2. Germline V gene lookup returns CDR1 LGHDT and CDR2 YNNKEL (reference sequence). The CDR3 runs to 16 residues. The CDR3 loop reads CASRQGLAGPCYEQYF. CDR3 nucleotides: TGTGCCAGCAGACAAGGCCTAGCGGGACCTTGCTACGAGCAGTACTTC.

This clonotype came up a few times. The rearrangement uses TRBV25-1 and TRBJ1-1, with D perhaps matching TRBD1 (6 bases). The V gene's germline CDR1 is MGHDK and CDR2 SYGVNS. V was pared by 5 bases and J by 4 bases, with 17 bases between. The CDR3 sequence is 15 residues long. CDR3 sequence reads: CASSFSGVGATEAFF. The CDR3 nucleotides are TGTGCCAGCAGTTTTTCAGGGGTTGGTGCCACTGAAGCTTTCTTT. Full variable domain (missing parts from reference TRBV25-1 and TRBJ1-1): EADIYQTPRYLVIGTGKKITLECSQTMGHDKMYWYQQDPGMELHLIHYSYGVNSTEKGDLSSESTVSRIRTEHFPLTLESARPSHTSQYLCASSFSGVGATEAFFGQGTRLTVV.

This clonotype came up a few times. This clone may be a read error of a much larger clone one base away. The rearrangement links TRBV5-4 to TRBJ1-5, with a weak D call TRBD1 (5 bases). The CDR3 contains 13 residues. Germline loops: CDR1 SGHNT, CDR2 YYREEE (reference sequence). V lost 4 bases, J lost 1 base, and 6 bases lay in between. The CDR3 sequence is CASSKGSNQPQHF. The CDR3 nucleotides read TGTGCCAGCAGCAAGGGGAGCAATCAGCCCCAGCATTTT.

The CDR3 loop reads CASTGRQGLYTEAFF. CDR3 bases: TGTGCCAGTACGGGTCGACAGGGTTTATACACTGAAGCTTTCTTT. V usage is TRBV19 and J usage is TRBJ1-1; 7 positions agree with TRBD1. The V gene end was trimmed by 7 bases and the J gene end by 3 bases; junction bases not matched to a gene: 11. CDR1 is LNHDA and CDR2 is SQIVND in the germline V gene (reference sequence). This CDR3 has 15 residues.

This clonotype was detected ten times or more. The J gene is TRBJ1-2, the V gene TRBV11-2; the D gene is possibly TRBD1 (5 bases). Trimming shortened V by 5 bases and J by 5 bases, and 15 bases separated the two germline ends. The V gene's germline CDR1 is SGHAT and CDR2 FQNNGV. The CDR3 covers 14 residues. The CDR3 DNA reads as TGTGCCAGCAGCGGGGGAGCTTCAGGGTATGGCTACACCTTC. It is translated as CASSGGASGYGYTF.

V usage is TRBV27 and J usage is TRBJ2-2; 8 positions match TRBD1. Germline CDR1 MNHEY, CDR2 SMNVEV (reference sequence). The J segment lost 9 bases and the V segment lost 0 bases, leaving 9 bases of the junction unmatched. This CDR3 is built from 16 residues. The CDR3 reads CASSLSFGQGVRELFF. In DNA form, the CDR3 reads TGTGCCAGCAGTTTATCGTTTGGACAGGGAGTCCGGGAGCTGTTTTTT.

This clonotype was counted a few times. The genes are TRBV7-2 and TRBJ2-5; tentative D call: TRBD2 (6 bases). Germline-derived CDR1 and CDR2 are SGHTA and FQGNSA. Trimming shortened V by 5 bases and J by 1 base, and 14 bases separated the two germline ends. This CDR3 is 15 amino acids long. In DNA, the CDR3 is TGTGCCAGCAGCGCGGTTCGTAGCGGCCAAGAGACCCAGTACTTC. This translates into CASSAVRSGQETQYF.

This clonotype occurred many times. The J gene is TRBJ1-1, the V gene TRBV7-9, with 11 bases aligning to TRBD1. Trimming took 6 bases from V and 2 from J; bases not matched to a gene: 5. Germline CDR1 and CDR2: SEHNR and FQNEAQ (reference sequence). This CDR3 has 15 residues. CDR3: CASSPGTGGNTEAFF. CDR3 nucleotides: TGTGCCAGCAGTCCAGGGACAGGGGGTAACACTGAAGCTTTCTTT.

This clonotype has just a few counts. A read error may be the cause here, since a much bigger clone is one base away. The V gene is TRBV7-2, the J gene TRBJ1-2, with 8 bases identical to TRBD1. The CDR3 loop spans 13 amino acids. Looked up from germline, CDR1 is SGHTA and CDR2 is FQGNSA. DNA of the CDR3: TGTGCCAGCAGCTCCGGACAGGGCTATGGCCACACCTTC. It is translated as CASSSGQGYGHTF. Full variable domain (outside the CDR3, taken from reference TRBV7-2 and TRBJ1-2): GAGVSQSPSNKVTEKGKDVELRCDPISGHTALYWYRQSLGQGLEFLIYFQGNSAPDKSGLPSDRFSAERTGGSVSTLTIQRTQQEDSAVYLCASSSGQGYGHTFGSGTRLTVV.

The table lists this clonotype with a count of one. The V call is TRBV20-1, the J call TRBJ2-6; D is ambiguous. The CDR3 loop spans 13 amino acids. Germline V gives CDR1 DFQATT, CDR2 SNEGSKA (reference sequence). The germline V and J ends were trimmed by 3 bases and 3 bases, with 6 bases remaining between them. The DNA of the CDR3 is TGCAGTGCTAGCCAGCTTGGGGCCAACGTCCTGACTTTC. Protein product: CSASQLGANVLTF.